The clone carrying this T cell receptor (beta chain) showed up many times. The antigen remains undetermined. Germline V gene data show CDR1 as MRHNA and CDR2 as SNTAGT. V lost 4 bases, J lost 3 bases, and 9 bases lay in between. The length of the CDR3 is 13 residues. This record belongs to a study of T-cell memory formation after mild COVID-19. Study-wide findings and caveats: Contracting CD4+ clones were located mainly in CM and EM, and CD8+ clones in EMRA.

TCRdb re-called the 5' RACE reads with MiXCR, one entry per CDR3 protein. This sample has 140,000 or so distinct CDR3 sequences, with 6% to 7% found just once. This TCR was recovered from an adult woman who had mild COVID-19 (a few samples of this study predate the infection). Cell type and time point are not known. Sequencing was performed on PBMCs or a T cell subset sorted from them (not recorded which). This chain links TRBV6-4 with TRBJ1-1, with TRBD1 as a possible D gene (5 bases). The CDR3 bases are TGTGCCAGCAGTGCGAGGGGCGACACTGAAGCTTTCTTT. It yields the protein CASSARGDTEAFF.